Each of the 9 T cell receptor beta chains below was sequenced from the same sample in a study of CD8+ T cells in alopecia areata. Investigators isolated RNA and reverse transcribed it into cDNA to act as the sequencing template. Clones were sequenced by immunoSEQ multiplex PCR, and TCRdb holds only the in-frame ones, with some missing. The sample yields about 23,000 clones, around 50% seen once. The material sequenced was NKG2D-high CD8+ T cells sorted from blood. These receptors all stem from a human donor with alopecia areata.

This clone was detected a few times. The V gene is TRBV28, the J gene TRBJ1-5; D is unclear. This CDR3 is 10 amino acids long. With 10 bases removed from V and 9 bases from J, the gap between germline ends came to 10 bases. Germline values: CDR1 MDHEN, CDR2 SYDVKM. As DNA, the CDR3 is TGTGCCACCGGGATTGGGCCCCAGCATTTT. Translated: CATGIGPQHF.

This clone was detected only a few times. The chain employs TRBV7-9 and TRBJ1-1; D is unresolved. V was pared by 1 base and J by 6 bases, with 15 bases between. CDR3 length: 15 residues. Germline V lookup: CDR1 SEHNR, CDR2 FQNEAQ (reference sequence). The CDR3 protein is CASSLGGSYLSEAFF. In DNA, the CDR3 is TGTGCCAGCAGCTTAGGCGGCAGTTACTTATCTGAAGCTTTCTTT.

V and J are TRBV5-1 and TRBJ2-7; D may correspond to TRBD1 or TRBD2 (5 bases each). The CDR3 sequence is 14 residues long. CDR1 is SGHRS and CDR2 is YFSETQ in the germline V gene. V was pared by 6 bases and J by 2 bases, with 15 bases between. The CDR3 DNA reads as TGCGCCAGCAACCCGGGACGGAACCCCTACGAGCAGTACTTC. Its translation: CASNPGRNPYEQYF.

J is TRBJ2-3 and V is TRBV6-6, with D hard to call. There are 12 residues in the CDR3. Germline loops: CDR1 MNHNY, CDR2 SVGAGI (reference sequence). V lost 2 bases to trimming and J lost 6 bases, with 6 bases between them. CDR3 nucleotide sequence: TGTGCCAGCAGTTACGTTTTTGATACGCAGTATTTT. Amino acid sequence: CASSYVFDTQYF.

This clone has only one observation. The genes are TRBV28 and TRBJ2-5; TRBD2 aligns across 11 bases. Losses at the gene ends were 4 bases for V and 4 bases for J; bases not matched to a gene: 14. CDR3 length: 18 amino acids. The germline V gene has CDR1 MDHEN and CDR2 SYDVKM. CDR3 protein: CASSSTTGLAGGPETQYF. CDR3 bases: TGTGCCAGCAGTTCTACGACGGGGTTAGCGGGAGGGCCAGAGACCCAGTACTTC. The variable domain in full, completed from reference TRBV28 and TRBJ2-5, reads DVKVTQSSRYLVKRTGEKVFLECVQDMDHENMFWYRQDPGLGLRLIYFSYDVKMKEKGDIPEGYSVSREKKERFSLILESASTNQTSMYLCASSSTTGLAGGPETQYFGPGTRLLVL.

The CDR3 nucleotides read TGTGCCAGCCATAGTTCCGGCGGTGGGAGATCGGTTCAGCCCCAGCATTTT. The encoded protein is CASHSSGGGRSVQPQHF. The chain employs TRBV27 and TRBJ1-5; D is ambiguous. The germline V and J ends were trimmed by 8 bases and 6 bases, with 26 bases remaining between them. Germline-derived CDR1 and CDR2 are MNHEY and SMNVEV (reference sequence). The CDR3 loop spans 17 amino acids.

Here the CDR3 reads CASSLRGRVEQYF. In DNA form, the CDR3 reads TGTGCCAGCAGCTTACGAGGGAGGGTAGAGCAGTACTTC. The gene calls are TRBV7-6 and TRBJ2-7, with 7 nucleotides matching TRBD2. Looked up from germline, CDR1 is SGHVS and CDR2 is FNYEAQ. The CDR3 runs 13 residues. The trim removed 2 bases at V and 7 bases at J, leaving 5 bases unmatched.

The CDR3 reads CASSFSVLQLDTEAFF. The CDR3, as DNA: TGCGCCAGCAGCTTTTCTGTCTTGCAGTTGGACACTGAAGCTTTCTTT. The chain employs TRBV5-1 and TRBJ1-1; D is undetermined. CDR1 is SGHRS, CDR2 YFSETQ, per germline. V lost 2 bases and J 3 bases, leaving 17 bases between the germline ends. This CDR3 has 16 amino acids.

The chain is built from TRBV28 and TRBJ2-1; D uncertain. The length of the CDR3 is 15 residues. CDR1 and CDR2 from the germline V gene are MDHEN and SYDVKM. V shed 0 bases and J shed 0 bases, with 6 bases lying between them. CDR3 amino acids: CASSLCRSSYNEQFF. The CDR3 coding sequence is TGTGCCAGCAGTTTATGCCGGAGCTCCTACAATGAGCAGTTCTTC.